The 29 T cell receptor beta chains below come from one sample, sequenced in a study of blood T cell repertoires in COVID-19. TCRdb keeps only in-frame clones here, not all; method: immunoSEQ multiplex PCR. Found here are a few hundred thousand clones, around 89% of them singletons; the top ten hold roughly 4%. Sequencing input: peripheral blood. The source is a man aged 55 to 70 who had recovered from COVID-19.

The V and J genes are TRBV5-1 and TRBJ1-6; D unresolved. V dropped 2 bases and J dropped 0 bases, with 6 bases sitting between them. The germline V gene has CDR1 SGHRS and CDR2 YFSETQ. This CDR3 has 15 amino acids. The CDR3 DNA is TGCGCCAGCAGCTTTACGAGCTCCTATAATTCACCCCTCCACTTT. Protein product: CASSFTSSYNSPLHF.

The CDR3 DNA sequence: TGTGCCTGGAGTTCCCGGGACAGGGCTGGAAACACCATATATTTT. It yields the protein CAWSSRDRAGNTIYF. The chain joins TRBV30 to TRBJ1-3; TRBD1 matches 9 bases. This CDR3 is built from 15 residues. CDR1 is GTSNPN and CDR2 is SVGIG in the germline V gene (reference sequence). V was clipped by 2 bases and J by 2 bases; unmatched bases: 4.

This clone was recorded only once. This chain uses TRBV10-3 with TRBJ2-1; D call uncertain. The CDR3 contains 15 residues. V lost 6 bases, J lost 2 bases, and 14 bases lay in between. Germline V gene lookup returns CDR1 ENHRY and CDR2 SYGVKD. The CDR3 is CAIRKESTPYNEQFF. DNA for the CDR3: TGTGCCATCAGGAAGGAGTCTACTCCCTACAATGAGCAGTTCTTC.

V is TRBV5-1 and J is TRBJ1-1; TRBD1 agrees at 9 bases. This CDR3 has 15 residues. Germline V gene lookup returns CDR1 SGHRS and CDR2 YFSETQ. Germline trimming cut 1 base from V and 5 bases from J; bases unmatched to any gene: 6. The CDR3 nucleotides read TGCGCCAGCAGCTTGTCGGGACAGGGAGGGACTGAAGCTTTCTTT. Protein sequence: CASSLSGQGGTEAFF.

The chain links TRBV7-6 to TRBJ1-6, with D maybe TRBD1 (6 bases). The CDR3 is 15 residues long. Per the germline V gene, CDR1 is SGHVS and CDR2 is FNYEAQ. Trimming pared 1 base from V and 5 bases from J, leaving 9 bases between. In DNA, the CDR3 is TGTGCCAGCAGCTTAGGGCCAGGGGATAATTCACCCCTCCACTTT. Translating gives CASSLGPGDNSPLHF.

CDR3 region: CASSLDDRASYGNTIYF. The DNA of the CDR3 is TGTGCCAGCAGCTTAGATGACAGGGCCTCCTATGGAAACACCATATATTTT. The chain has TRBV11-2 and TRBJ1-3; 7 nucleotides line up with TRBD1. V shed 0 bases, J shed 3 bases, and the junction held 8 bases outside the gene matches. The CDR3 contains 17 residues. Germline V gene sequence: CDR1 SGHAT, CDR2 FQNNGV. Full variable domain (remainder filled in from reference TRBV11-2 and TRBJ1-3): EAGVAQSPRYKIIEKRQSVAFWCNPISGHATLYWYQQILGQGPKLLIQFQNNGVVDDSQLPKDRFSAERLKGVDSTLKIQPAKLEDSAVYLCASSLDDRASYGNTIYFGEGSWLTVV.

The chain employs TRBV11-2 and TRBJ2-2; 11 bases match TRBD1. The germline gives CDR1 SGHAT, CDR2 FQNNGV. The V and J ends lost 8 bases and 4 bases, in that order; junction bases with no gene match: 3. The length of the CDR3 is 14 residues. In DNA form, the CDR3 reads TGTGCCAGCCCGGACAGGGGGCTCACCGGGGAGCTGTTTTTT. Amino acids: CASPDRGLTGELFF.

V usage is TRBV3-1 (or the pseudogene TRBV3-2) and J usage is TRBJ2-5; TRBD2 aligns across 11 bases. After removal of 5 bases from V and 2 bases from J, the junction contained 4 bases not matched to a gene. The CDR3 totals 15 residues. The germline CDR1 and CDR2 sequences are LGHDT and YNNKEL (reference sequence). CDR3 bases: TGTGCCAGCAGCAAAAGACTAGCGGGACAAGAGACCCAGTACTTC. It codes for CASSKRLAGQETQYF.

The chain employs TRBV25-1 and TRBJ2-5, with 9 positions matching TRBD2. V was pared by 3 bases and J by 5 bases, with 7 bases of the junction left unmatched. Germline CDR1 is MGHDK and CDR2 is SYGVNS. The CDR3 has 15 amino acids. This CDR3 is CASSDSGGLGETQYF. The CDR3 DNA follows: TGTGCCAGCAGTGATAGCGGGGGTCTCGGGGAGACCCAGTACTTC.

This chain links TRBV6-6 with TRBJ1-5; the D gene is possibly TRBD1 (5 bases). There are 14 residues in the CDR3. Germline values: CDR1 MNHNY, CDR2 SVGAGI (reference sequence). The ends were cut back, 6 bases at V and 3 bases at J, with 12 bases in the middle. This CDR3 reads CASRPRQINQPQHF. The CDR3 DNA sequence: TGTGCCAGCAGACCACGACAGATCAATCAGCCCCAGCATTTT.

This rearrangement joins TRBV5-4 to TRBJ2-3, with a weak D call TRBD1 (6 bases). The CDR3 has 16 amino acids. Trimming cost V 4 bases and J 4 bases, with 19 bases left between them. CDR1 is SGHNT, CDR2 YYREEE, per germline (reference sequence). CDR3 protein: CASSQTGSIGADTQYF. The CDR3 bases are TGTGCCAGCAGCCAGACAGGCTCAATAGGGGCAGATACGCAGTATTTT.

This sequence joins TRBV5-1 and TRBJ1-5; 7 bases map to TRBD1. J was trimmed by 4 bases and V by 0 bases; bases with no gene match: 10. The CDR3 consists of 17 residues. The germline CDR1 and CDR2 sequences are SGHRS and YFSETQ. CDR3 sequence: CASSLGPQDRRNQPQHF. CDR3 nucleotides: TGCGCCAGCAGCTTGGGCCCTCAGGACAGGAGGAATCAGCCCCAGCATTTT. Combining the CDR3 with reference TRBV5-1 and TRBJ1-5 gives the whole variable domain KAGVTQTPRYLIKTRGQQVTLSCSPISGHRSVSWYQQTPGQGLQFLFEYFSETQRNKGNFPGRFSGRQFSNSRSEMNVSTLELGDSALYLCASSLGPQDRRNQPQHFGDGTRLSIL.

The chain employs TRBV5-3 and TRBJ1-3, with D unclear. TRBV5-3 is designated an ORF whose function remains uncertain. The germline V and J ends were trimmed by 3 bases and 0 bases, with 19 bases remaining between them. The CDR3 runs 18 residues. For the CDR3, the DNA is TGTGCCAGAAGCTGCCGTAGGGCTAACGGGGACTCTGGAAACACCATATATTTT. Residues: CARSCRRANGDSGNTIYF.

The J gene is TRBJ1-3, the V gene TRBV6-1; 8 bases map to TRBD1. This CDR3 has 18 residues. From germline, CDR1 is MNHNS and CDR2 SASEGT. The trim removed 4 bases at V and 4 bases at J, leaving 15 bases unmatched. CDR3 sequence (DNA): TGTGCCAGCAGTGGACGACAGGGGTCGGCTCAAGCGGGAAACACCATATATTTT. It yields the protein CASSGRQGSAQAGNTIYF.

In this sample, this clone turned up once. The CDR3 DNA reads as TGCGCCAGCAGCTTGGCCGTCGGGGGATTCTACGAGCAGTACTTC. The encoded protein is CASSLAVGGFYEQYF. The V and J genes are TRBV5-1 and TRBJ2-7; the D gene is possibly TRBD2 (6 bases). Germline CDR1 is SGHRS and CDR2 is YFSETQ. Trimming cost V 0 bases and J 3 bases, with 13 bases left between them. The CDR3 contains 15 residues.

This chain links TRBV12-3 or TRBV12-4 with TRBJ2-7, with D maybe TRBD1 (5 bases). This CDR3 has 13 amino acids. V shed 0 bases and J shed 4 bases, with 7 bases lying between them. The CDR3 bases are TGTGCCAGCAGTTTAGCAGGGGCGTACGAGCAGTACTTC. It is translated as CASSLAGAYEQYF.

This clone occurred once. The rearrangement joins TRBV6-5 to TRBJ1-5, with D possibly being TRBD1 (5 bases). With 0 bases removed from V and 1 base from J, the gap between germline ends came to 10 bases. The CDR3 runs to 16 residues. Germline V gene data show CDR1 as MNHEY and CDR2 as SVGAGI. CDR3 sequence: CASSYSGVSSNQPQHF. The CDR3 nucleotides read TGTGCCAGCAGTTACTCAGGGGTGTCGAGCAATCAGCCCCAGCATTTT.

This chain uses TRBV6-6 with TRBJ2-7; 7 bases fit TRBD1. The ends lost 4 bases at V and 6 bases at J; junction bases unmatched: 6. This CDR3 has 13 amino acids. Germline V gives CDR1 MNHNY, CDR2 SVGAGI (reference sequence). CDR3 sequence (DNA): TGTGCCAGCAGTTGGACAGGTTACTCCGAGCAGTACTTC. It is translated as CASSWTGYSEQYF.

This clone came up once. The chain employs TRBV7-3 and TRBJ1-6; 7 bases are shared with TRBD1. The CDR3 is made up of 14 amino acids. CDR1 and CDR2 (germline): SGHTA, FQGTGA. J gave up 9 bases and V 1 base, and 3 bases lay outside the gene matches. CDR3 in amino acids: CASSLSRGSSPLHF. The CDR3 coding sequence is TGTGCCAGCAGCTTAAGCAGGGGGAGTTCACCCCTCCACTTT.

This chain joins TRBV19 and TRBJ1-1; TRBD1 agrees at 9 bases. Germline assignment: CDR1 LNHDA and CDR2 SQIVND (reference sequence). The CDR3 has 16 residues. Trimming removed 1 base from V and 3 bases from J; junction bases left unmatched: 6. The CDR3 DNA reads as TGTGCCAGTAGTATAGCGTCCCGGGACAGGGACACTGAAGCTTTCTTT. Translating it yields CASSIASRDRDTEAFF.

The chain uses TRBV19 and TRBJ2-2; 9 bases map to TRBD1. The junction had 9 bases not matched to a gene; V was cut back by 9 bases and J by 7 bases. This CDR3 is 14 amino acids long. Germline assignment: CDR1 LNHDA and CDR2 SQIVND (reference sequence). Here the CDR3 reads CASENRGQGGELFF. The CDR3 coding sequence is TGTGCCAGCGAGAACAGGGGGCAGGGCGGGGAGCTGTTTTTT.

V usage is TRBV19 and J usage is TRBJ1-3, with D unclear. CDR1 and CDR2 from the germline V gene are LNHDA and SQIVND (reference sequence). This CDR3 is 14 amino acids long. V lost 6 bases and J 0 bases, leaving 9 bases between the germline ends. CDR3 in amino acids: CASRIGSSGNTIYF. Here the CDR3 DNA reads TGTGCCAGTAGGATTGGGAGCTCTGGAAACACCATATATTTT.

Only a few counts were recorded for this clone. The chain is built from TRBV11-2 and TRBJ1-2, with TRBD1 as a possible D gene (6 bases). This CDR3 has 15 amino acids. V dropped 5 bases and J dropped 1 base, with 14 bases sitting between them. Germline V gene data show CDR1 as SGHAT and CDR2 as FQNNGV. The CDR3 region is CASSLGQMGNYGYTF. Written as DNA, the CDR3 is TGTGCCAGCAGCCTCGGACAGATGGGTAACTATGGCTACACCTTC.

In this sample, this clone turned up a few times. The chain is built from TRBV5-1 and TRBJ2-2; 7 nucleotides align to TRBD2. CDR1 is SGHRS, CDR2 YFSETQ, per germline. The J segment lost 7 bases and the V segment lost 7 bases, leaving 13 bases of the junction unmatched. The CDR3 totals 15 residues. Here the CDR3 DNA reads TGCGCCAGCCTCCACGGGGGGAGCGAATTCGGGGAGCTGTTTTTT. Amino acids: CASLHGGSEFGELFF.

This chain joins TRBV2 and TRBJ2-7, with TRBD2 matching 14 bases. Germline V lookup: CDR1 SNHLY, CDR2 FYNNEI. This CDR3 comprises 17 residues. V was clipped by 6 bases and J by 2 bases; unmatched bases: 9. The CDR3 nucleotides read TGTGCCAGCAGCGTCTCCGGGACTAGCGGGGGAACCTACGAGCAGTACTTC. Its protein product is CASSVSGTSGGTYEQYF.

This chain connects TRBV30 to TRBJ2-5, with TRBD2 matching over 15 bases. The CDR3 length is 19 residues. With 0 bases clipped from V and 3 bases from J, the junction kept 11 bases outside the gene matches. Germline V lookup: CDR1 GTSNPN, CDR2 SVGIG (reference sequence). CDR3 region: CAWSVSRTSGGGSKETQYF. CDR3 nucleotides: TGTGCCTGGAGTGTATCCCGGACTAGCGGGGGGGGGTCAAAAGAGACCCAGTACTTC.

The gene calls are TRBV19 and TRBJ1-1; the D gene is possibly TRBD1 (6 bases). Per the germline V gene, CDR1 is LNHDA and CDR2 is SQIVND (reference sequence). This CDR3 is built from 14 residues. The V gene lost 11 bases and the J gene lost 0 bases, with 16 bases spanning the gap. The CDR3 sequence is CAARGHSMNTEAFF. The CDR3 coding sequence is TGTGCCGCAAGGGGACATTCCATGAACACTGAAGCTTTCTTT.

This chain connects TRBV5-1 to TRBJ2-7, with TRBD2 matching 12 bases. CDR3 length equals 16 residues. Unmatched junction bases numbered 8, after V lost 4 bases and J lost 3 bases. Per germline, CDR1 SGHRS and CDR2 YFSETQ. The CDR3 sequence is CASSRETSGGHYEQYF. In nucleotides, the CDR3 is TGCGCCAGCAGCCGAGAGACTAGCGGGGGACACTACGAGCAGTACTTC.

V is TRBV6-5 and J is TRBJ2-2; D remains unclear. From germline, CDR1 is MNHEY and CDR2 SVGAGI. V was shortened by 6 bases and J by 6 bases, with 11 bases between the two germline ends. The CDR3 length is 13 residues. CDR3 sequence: CASSPLVSGELFF. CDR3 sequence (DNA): TGTGCCAGCAGCCCCCTCGTCTCCGGGGAGCTGTTTTTT.